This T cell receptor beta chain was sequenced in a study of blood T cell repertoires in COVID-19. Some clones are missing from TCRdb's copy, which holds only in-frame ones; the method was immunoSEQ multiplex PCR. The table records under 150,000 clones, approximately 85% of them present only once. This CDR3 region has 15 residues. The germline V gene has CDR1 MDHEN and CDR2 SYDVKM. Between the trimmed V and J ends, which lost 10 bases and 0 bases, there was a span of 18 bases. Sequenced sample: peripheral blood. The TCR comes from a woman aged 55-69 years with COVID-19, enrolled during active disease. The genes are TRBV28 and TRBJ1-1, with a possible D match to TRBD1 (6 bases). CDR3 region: CATNREGSLNTEAFF. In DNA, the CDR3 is TGTGCCACCAACAGGGAGGGTTCACTGAACACTGAAGCTTTCTTT.